What follows are 6 T cell receptor beta chains derived from one specimen sequenced in a study of vaccination and CD4 T cells after COVID-19. These TCRs' antigens remain unknown. Cultured CD4+ T-cell DNA underwent Oncomine TCR Beta short-read sequencing. TCRdb re-derived calls from the PCR reads in MiXCR, one entry per CDR3 protein. The table has tens of thousands of distinct CDR3 sequences, about a third seen once; the top ten hold under 10%. Time point described: late sampling 161 to 241 days after vaccination in a few convalescent patients. Noted treatment: roughly 10-day PBMC culture with coronavirus spike peptide pools or control peptides (ViraFEST assay). The source was CD4+ T cells from blood, cultured in vitro, collected about 7 months after SARS-CoV-2 vaccination. These TCRs come from a human donor who had recovered from COVID-19.

The CDR3 here is CSARGGGQGRRMNTEAFF. Here the CDR3 DNA reads TGCAGTGCTAGAGGGGGAGGTCAGGGAAGGAGGATGAACACTGAAGCTTTCTTT. J is TRBJ1-1 and V is TRBV20-1, with D possibly being TRBD1 (5 bases). CDR3 length: 18 residues. V was trimmed by 1 base and J by 0 bases, leaving 21 bases between them. Germline CDR1 is DFQATT and CDR2 is SNEGSKA (reference sequence).

The chain recombines TRBV6-1 with TRBJ2-3; TRBD2 matches at 7 bases. J lost 2 bases, V lost 8 bases, and 1 base had no gene match. In germline, CDR1 is MNHNS, CDR2 SASEGT. This CDR3 has 12 amino acids. CDR3 protein: CASGRATDTQYF. CDR3 nucleotide sequence: TGTGCCAGCGGGAGGGCCACAGATACGCAGTATTTT.

The V gene is TRBV5-4, the J gene TRBJ2-3; 8 bases match TRBD2. CDR1 and CDR2 (germline): SGHNT, YYREEE (reference sequence). The CDR3 covers 14 residues. The trim removed 4 bases at V and 3 bases at J, leaving 4 bases unmatched. CDR3 nucleotides: TGTGCCAGCAGCAACCGACTAGCGACAGATACGCAGTATTTT. Its translation: CASSNRLATDTQYF.

The genes are TRBV10-1 and TRBJ2-3; no definite D call. The germline V gene encodes CDR1 WNHNN and CDR2 SYGVQD (reference sequence). Trimming took off 3 bases at V and 5 bases at J, with 9 bases between the two ends. The CDR3 extends over 13 amino acids. In nucleotides, the CDR3 is TGCGCCAGCAGTGATCCTCCATTAGATACGCAGTATTTT. It translates to CASSDPPLDTQYF.

This rearrangement joins TRBV27 to TRBJ1-2; TRBD1 is a possible D gene (6 bases). Germline V gene lookup returns CDR1 MNHEY and CDR2 SMNVEV (reference sequence). V was trimmed by 4 bases and J by 5 bases, leaving 20 bases between them. The CDR3 loop spans 16 amino acids. The CDR3 protein is CASSSPYTGTPYGYTF. The CDR3 nucleotides read TGTGCCAGCAGTTCCCCCTATACCGGGACACCATATGGCTACACCTTC.

The rearrangement uses TRBV7-9 and TRBJ1-2; the match to TRBD1 covers 8 bases. This CDR3 contains 14 residues. Germline V gene sequence: CDR1 SEHNR, CDR2 FQNEAQ (reference sequence). Germline trimming cut 0 bases from V and 13 bases from J; bases unmatched to any gene: 10. CDR3 amino acids: CASSLAAGTGRITF. DNA for the CDR3: TGTGCCAGCAGCTTAGCAGCCGGGACAGGACGAATCACCTTC.